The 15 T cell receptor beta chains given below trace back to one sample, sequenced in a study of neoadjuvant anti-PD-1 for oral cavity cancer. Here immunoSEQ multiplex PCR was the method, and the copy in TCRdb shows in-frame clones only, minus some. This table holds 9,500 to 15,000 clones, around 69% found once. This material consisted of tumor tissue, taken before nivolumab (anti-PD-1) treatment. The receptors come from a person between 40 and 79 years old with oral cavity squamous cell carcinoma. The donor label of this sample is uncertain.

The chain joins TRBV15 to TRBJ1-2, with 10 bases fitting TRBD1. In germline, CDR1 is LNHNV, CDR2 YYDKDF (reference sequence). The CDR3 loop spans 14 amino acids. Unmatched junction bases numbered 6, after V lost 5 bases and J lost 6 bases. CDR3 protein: CATSSDRGIHGYTF. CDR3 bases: TGTGCCACCAGCTCGGACAGGGGGATCCATGGCTACACCTTC. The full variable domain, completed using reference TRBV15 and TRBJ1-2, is DAMVIQNPRYQVTQFGKPVTLSCSQTLNHNVMYWYQQKSSQAPKLLFHYYDKDFNNEADTPDNFQSRRPNTSFCFLDIRSPGLGDTAMYLCATSSDRGIHGYTFGSGTRLTVV.

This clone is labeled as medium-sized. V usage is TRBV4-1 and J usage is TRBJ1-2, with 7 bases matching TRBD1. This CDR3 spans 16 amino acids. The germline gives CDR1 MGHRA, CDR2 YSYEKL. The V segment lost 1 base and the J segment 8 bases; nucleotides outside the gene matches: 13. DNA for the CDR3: TGCGCCAGCAGCCAAGCCGGGTCGACAGGGCTAGGAGGCTACACCTTC. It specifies CASSQAGSTGLGGYTF.

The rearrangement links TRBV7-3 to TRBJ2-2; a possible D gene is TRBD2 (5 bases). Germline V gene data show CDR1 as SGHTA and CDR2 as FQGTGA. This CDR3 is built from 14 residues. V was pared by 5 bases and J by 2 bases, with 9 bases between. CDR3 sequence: CASSPEGNTGELFF. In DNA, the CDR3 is TGTGCCAGCAGCCCTGAGGGAAACACCGGGGAGCTGTTTTTT.

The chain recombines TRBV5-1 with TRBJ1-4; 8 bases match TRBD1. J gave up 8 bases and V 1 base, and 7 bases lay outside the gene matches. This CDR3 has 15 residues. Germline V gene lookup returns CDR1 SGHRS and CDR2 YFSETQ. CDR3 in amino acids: CASSLSGQGGEKLFF. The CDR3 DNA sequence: TGCGCCAGCAGCTTGAGCGGACAGGGAGGAGAAAAACTGTTTTTT.

This chain's CDR3 is CASSFSAGARDTQYF. DNA of the CDR3: TGTGCCAGCAGCTTCTCAGCGGGGGCGAGGGATACGCAGTATTTT. The chain uses TRBV5-4 and TRBJ2-3; the match to TRBD2 covers 8 bases. This CDR3 contains 15 residues. With 2 bases clipped from V and 6 bases from J, the junction kept 8 bases outside the gene matches. Germline loops: CDR1 SGHNT, CDR2 YYREEE (reference sequence).

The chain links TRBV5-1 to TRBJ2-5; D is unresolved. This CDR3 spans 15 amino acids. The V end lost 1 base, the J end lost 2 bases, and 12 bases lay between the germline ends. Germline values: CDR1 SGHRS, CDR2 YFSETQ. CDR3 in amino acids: CASSLTGPPQETQYF. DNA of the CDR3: TGCGCCAGCAGCTTGACTGGGCCCCCTCAAGAGACCCAGTACTTC.

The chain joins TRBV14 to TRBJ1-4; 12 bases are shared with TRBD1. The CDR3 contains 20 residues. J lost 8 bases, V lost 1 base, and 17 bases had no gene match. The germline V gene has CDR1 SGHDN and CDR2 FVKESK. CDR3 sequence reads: CASSQGGTGTGGLGREKLFF. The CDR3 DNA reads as TGTGCCAGCAGCCAAGGCGGAACCGGGACAGGGGGCCTAGGGCGCGAAAAACTGTTTTTT.

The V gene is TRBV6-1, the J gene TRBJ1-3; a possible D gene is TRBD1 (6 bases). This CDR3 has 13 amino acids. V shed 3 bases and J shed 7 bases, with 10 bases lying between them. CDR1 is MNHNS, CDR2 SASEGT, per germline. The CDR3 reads CASSDGQLNTIYF. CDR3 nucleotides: TGTGCCAGCAGTGATGGACAGTTGAACACCATATATTTT.

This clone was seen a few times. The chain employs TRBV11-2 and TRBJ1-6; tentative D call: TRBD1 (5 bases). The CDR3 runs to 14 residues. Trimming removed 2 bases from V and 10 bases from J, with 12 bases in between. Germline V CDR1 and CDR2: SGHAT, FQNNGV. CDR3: CASSLNRGKSPLHF. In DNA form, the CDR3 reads TGTGCCAGCAGCTTAAACCGGGGGAAATCACCCCTCCACTTT.

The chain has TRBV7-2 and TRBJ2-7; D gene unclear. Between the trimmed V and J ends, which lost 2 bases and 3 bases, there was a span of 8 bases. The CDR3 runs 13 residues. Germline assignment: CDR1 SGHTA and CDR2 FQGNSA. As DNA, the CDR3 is TGTGCCAGCAGCTTACCACCCGGCTACGAGCAGTACTTC. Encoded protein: CASSLPPGYEQYF.

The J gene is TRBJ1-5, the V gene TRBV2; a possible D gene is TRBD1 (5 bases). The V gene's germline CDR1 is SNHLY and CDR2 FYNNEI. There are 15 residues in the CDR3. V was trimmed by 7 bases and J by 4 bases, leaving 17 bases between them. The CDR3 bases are TGTGCCAGCACCTTGAACCAGGGTGGGAATCAGCCCCAGCATTTT. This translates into CASTLNQGGNQPQHF.

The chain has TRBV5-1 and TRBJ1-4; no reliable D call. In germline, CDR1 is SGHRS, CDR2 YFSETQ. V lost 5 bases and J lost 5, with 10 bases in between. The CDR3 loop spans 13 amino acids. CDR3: CASRTRINEKLFF. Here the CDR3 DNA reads TGCGCCAGCAGGACACGCATAAATGAAAAACTGTTTTTT.

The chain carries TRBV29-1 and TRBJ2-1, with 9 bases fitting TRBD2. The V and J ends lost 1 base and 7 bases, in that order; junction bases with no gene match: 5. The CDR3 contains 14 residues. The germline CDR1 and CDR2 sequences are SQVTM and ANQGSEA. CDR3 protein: CSVEGLAAGNEQFF. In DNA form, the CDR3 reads TGCAGCGTTGAAGGACTAGCGGCTGGGAATGAGCAGTTCTTC.

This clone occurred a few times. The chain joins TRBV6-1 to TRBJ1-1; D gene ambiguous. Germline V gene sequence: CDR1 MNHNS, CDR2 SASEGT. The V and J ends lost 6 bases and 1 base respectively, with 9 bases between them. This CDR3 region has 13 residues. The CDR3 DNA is TGTGCCAGCAGGAAGAAGCAGAACACTGAAGCTTTCTTT. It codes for CASRKKQNTEAFF.

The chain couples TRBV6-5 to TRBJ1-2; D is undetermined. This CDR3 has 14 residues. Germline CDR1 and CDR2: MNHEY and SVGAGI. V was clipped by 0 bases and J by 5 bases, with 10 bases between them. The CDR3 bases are TGTGCCAGCAGTTACTCGCCGGCGCTGTATGGCTACACCTTC. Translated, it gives CASSYSPALYGYTF.